These 21 T cell receptor beta chains were all obtained from the same sample, sequenced in a study of monozygotic twins with inflammatory bowel disease. TCRdb reworked the 5' RACE reads into one entry per CDR3 protein, no DNA. Its table lists around 450,000 distinct CDR3 sequences. The specimen sequenced was blood. Source of these receptors: a human donor with ulcerative colitis or Crohn's disease, or a healthy co-twin of an affected twin (not recorded which).

The chain links TRBV6-2 or TRBV6-3 to TRBJ1-3. CDR3 length: 15 residues. Looked up from germline, CDR1 is MNHEY and CDR2 is SVGEGT. The CDR3 reads CASSYRRGSGNTIYF.

The rearrangement joins TRBV29-1 to TRBJ2-1; TCRdb outputs TRBD1, but without DNA this stays unchecked. The CDR3 contains 13 residues. Germline V gives CDR1 SQVTM, CDR2 ANQGSEA. This chain's CDR3 is CSVDPGVYNEQFF.

The chain combines TRBV11-1 with TRBJ2-7. The germline gives CDR1 SGHAT, CDR2 FQDESV (reference sequence). CDR3 length: 15 residues. The CDR3 protein is CASSLENRGTYEQYF.

J is TRBJ2-1 and V is TRBV14; the TCRdb call, TRBD2, lacks DNA for checking. Germline assignment: CDR1 SGHDN and CDR2 FVKESK. The CDR3 length is 11 residues. CDR3 sequence: CASRRGDEQFF.

This chain connects TRBV19 to TRBJ2-3; absent DNA, TCRdb's TRBD1 call cannot be checked. Germline CDR1 reads LNHDA; CDR2 reads SQIVND (reference sequence). The CDR3 has 15 residues. The CDR3 is CASSIPGQGTDTQYF. Full variable domain (remainder filled in from reference TRBV19 and TRBJ2-3): DGGITQSPKYLFRKEGQNVTLSCEQNLNHDAMYWYRQDPGQGLRLIYYSQIVNDFQKGDIAEGYSVSREKKESFPLTVTSAQKNPTAFYLCASSIPGQGTDTQYFGPGTRLTVL.

V and J are TRBV12-3 or TRBV12-4 and TRBJ2-3. The CDR3 sequence is 13 residues long. CDR3 region: CASRPVGTDTQYF.

The V gene is TRBV12-3 or TRBV12-4, the J gene TRBJ2-1; as DNA is missing, the TRBD2 call by TCRdb cannot be tested. CDR3 length: 15 amino acids. The chain's CDR3 is CASSLGTSGNNEQFF.

This chain links TRBV19 with TRBJ2-1; lacking DNA, the TRBD1 call made by TCRdb goes unchecked. The CDR3 sequence is 16 residues long. CDR1 is LNHDA and CDR2 is SQIVND in the germline V gene (reference sequence). CDR3 loop: CASSAGTENSQSEQFF.

The V and J genes are TRBV5-6 and TRBJ2-7; the TRBD1 assignment by TCRdb is unverifiable without DNA. Germline V lookup: CDR1 SGHDT, CDR2 YYEEEE. The CDR3 consists of 14 residues. The CDR3 loop is CASSAYRGAYEQYF.

The chain links TRBV10-3 to TRBJ1-3. CDR3 length: 14 residues. CDR1 is ENHRY and CDR2 is SYGVKD in the germline V gene. The CDR3 sequence: CAISDMVSGNTIYF.

The chain has TRBV6-1 and TRBJ1-2. The CDR3 consists of 18 residues. Germline V gives CDR1 MNHNS, CDR2 SASEGT. The CDR3 here is CASSLLPDGTTQSRGYTF.

V is TRBV7-2 and J is TRBJ2-1; TCRdb's assignment of TRBD2 cannot be checked, as there is no DNA. CDR1 and CDR2 (germline): SGHTA, FQGNSA. The CDR3 is made up of 12 amino acids. CDR3 residues: CASSLAGTLQFF.

CDR3: CSARDGVRSGTQYF. The chain recombines TRBV20-1 with TRBJ2-5. Germline lookup yields CDR1 DFQATT and CDR2 SNEGSKA (reference sequence). The CDR3 length is 14 residues.

The rearrangement joins TRBV7-2 to TRBJ2-7; TCRdb's D call of TRBD2 is untestable without DNA. Germline-derived CDR1 and CDR2 are SGHTA and FQGNSA. CDR3 length equals 16 residues. The chain's CDR3 is CASSLNMGTTGHEQYF.

This rearrangement joins TRBV24-1 to TRBJ1-2; TCRdb's D gene call, TRBD1, goes unchecked for lack of DNA. The germline V gene has CDR1 KGHDR and CDR2 SFDVKD. This CDR3 has 17 residues. CDR3 sequence reads: CATSKKTGTARVYGYTF.

The chain recombines TRBV23-1 with TRBJ2-7; TCRdb selects TRBD1, and the lack of DNA leaves this call unchecked. TRBV23-1 is known as an ORF, though its function is uncertain. The CDR3 is made up of 12 amino acids. CDR3 residues: CASTGRGNEQYF.

The chain carries TRBV4-1 and TRBJ2-2. The CDR3 contains 12 residues. CDR1 and CDR2 from the germline V gene are MGHRA and YSYEKL. The CDR3 sequence: CASSHVSGELFF.

The chain recombines TRBV5-5 with TRBJ1-1. Germline V lookup: CDR1 SGHKS, CDR2 YYEKEE (reference sequence). The CDR3 runs to 13 residues. The CDR3 region is CASGKEGITEAFF.

V is TRBV7-2 and J is TRBJ2-7; checking the TCRdb D call of TRBD1 is not possible without DNA. Germline CDR1 SGHTA, CDR2 FQGNSA. The CDR3 runs to 15 residues. The CDR3 loop is CASSLERGGAYEQYF.

V usage is TRBV11-2 and J usage is TRBJ2-3; without DNA, the TCRdb call of TRBD1 cannot be checked. Germline CDR1 reads SGHAT; CDR2 reads FQNNGV. The CDR3 spans 16 residues. The CDR3 is CASSLGAAPSTDTQYF.

J is TRBJ1-2 and V is TRBV4-1. Germline-derived CDR1 and CDR2 are MGHRA and YSYEKL. This CDR3 comprises 13 residues. The CDR3 loop is CASSQDSGYGYTF.